Each of the 9 T cell receptor beta chains below was sequenced from the same sample in a study of blood T cell repertoires in COVID-19. This table comes from immunoSEQ multiplex PCR, and its TCRdb copy is limited to in-frame clones, with some not included. Of under 250,000 clones detected, 86% appear once; the ten largest clones hold around a tenth. The sample taken for sequencing was peripheral blood. The receptors come from a middle-aged man with COVID-19, enrolled during active disease.

The rearrangement links TRBV7-3 to TRBJ2-3; D remains unclear. In germline, CDR1 is SGHTA, CDR2 FQGTGA. The CDR3 is 13 residues long. Deletions cut 6 bases from V and 7 bases from J, with 14 bases between. The CDR3 protein is CASSSDKRNTQYF. The CDR3, as DNA: TGTGCCAGCAGTAGTGACAAAAGAAATACGCAGTATTTT.

The chain uses TRBV7-9 and TRBJ1-2, with TRBD1 as a possible D gene (5 bases). CDR1 is SEHNR and CDR2 is FQNEAQ in the germline V gene (reference sequence). V lost 3 bases to trimming and J lost 4 bases, with 18 bases between them. The CDR3 sequence is 16 residues long. CDR3 loop: CASSLGGNVRPYGYTF. The CDR3 DNA sequence: TGTGCCAGCAGCTTGGGGGGTAACGTGAGGCCCTATGGCTACACCTTC.

The gene calls are TRBV9 and TRBJ2-3; 11 bases agree with TRBD2. CDR1 and CDR2 (germline): SGDLS, YYNGEE. V shed 4 bases and J 4 bases; nucleotides not matched to a gene: 5. This CDR3 region has 15 residues. The CDR3 protein is CASSPKGLAADTQYF. The CDR3 DNA reads as TGTGCCAGCAGCCCAAAGGGACTAGCGGCAGATACGCAGTATTTT.

The V and J genes are TRBV2 and TRBJ1-3; the match to TRBD1 covers 8 bases. The germline CDR1 and CDR2 sequences are SNHLY and FYNNEI. The J segment lost 3 bases and the V segment lost 7 bases, leaving 5 bases of the junction unmatched. The CDR3 extends over 14 amino acids. The CDR3 is CASMGRGLGNTIYF. The CDR3, as DNA: TGTGCCAGCATGGGCAGGGGGCTTGGAAACACCATATATTTT.

This clone was seen just once. This chain links TRBV9 with TRBJ2-1; D ambiguous. The length of the CDR3 is 15 residues. With 0 bases removed from V and 0 bases from J, the gap between germline ends came to 7 bases. Germline V gene data show CDR1 as SGDLS and CDR2 as YYNGEE. The CDR3 DNA reads as TGTGCCAGCAGCGTAGGGTTTAGCTCCTACAATGAGCAGTTCTTC. Translation gives CASSVGFSSYNEQFF. The entire variable domain, with the rest obtained from reference TRBV9 and TRBJ2-1, is as follows: DSGVTQTPKHLITATGQRVTLRCSPRSGDLSVYWYQQSLDQGLQFLIQYYNGEERAKGNILERFSAQQFPDLHSELNLSSLELGDSALYFCASSVGFSSYNEQFFGPGTRLTVL.

The V gene is TRBV6-2 or TRBV6-3, the J gene TRBJ1-5; D is perhaps TRBD1 (5 bases). Germline V lookup: CDR1 MNHEY, CDR2 SVGEGT. The CDR3 has 14 amino acids. Trimming cost V 2 bases and J 5 bases, with 10 bases left between them. The CDR3 spells CASSYGAVHQPQHF. Written as DNA, the CDR3 is TGTGCCAGCAGTTACGGGGCAGTCCATCAGCCCCAGCATTTT.

This clone was detected once. This sequence joins TRBV4-2 and TRBJ2-1; TRBD2 aligns across 8 bases. This CDR3 comprises 17 residues. The J segment lost 4 bases and the V segment lost 0 bases, leaving 8 bases of the junction unmatched. Germline CDR1 reads LGHNA; CDR2 reads YNFKEQ. The DNA of the CDR3 is TGTGCCAGCAGCCAAGACCTCGGGAGGGCCGGATACAATGAGCAGTTCTTC. Its translation: CASSQDLGRAGYNEQFF.

The chain employs TRBV7-8 and TRBJ1-1, with D hard to call. CDR3 length equals 15 residues. V shed 4 bases and J shed 4 bases, with 16 bases lying between them. CDR1 is SGHVS and CDR2 is FQNEAQ in the germline V gene. The CDR3 DNA reads as TGTGCCAGCAGCTCCCGGCGAACGGGGAGCACTGAAGCTTTCTTT. Its protein is CASSSRRTGSTEAFF. Variable domain in full (rest from reference TRBV7-8 and TRBJ1-1): GAGVSQSPRYKVAKRGQDVALRCDPISGHVSLFWYQQALGQGPEFLTYFQNEAQLDKSGLPSDRFFAERPEGSVSTLKIQRTQQEDSAVYLCASSSRRTGSTEAFFGQGTRLTVV.

V usage is TRBV6-6 and J usage is TRBJ2-1; 7 positions match TRBD2. CDR1 MNHNY and CDR2 SVGAGI come from the germline V gene (reference sequence). J lost 8 bases, V lost 7 bases, and 14 bases had no gene match. The CDR3 is 15 residues long. Here the CDR3 reads CASKSAEGGKHEQFF. The CDR3 DNA is TGTGCCAGCAAATCGGCTGAGGGAGGGAAACATGAGCAGTTCTTC.